A single sample is the source of the 17 T cell receptor beta chains below, sequenced in a study of T cells in Graves' hyperthyroidism and ophthalmopathy. Amplification of TCR beta CDR3 regions was performed using RNA transcripts as template. Initially, a first-round RT-PCR of the TCR CDR3 employed the HTBI primer set. One entry per CDR3 protein results from TCRdb running MiXCR on the multiplex PCR reads. The data hold around 250,000 distinct CDR3 sequences, with approximately 15% observed a single time. The specimen sequenced was blood. These TCRs come from a woman between 35 and 50 years old with Graves' hyperthyroidism that later progressed to Graves' ophthalmopathy.

This clonotype was recorded many times. The chain combines TRBV28 with TRBJ1-4; D is possibly TRBD1 (5 bases). Germline V lookup: CDR1 MDHEN, CDR2 SYDVKM. The CDR3 has 15 amino acids. V lost 4 bases and J 7 bases, leaving 16 bases between the germline ends. The CDR3 DNA sequence: TGTGCCAGCAGTTCTTCCGGGACCAACTCTGAAAAACTGTTTTTT. Translating gives CASSSSGTNSEKLFF.

V and J are TRBV7-2 and TRBJ1-1; tentative D call: TRBD1 (6 bases). Trimming stripped 5 bases from V and 2 bases from J, with 15 bases between. Looked up from germline, CDR1 is SGHTA and CDR2 is FQGNSA. The CDR3 sequence is 15 residues long. The CDR3 sequence is CASSEPTGFNTEAFF. DNA for the CDR3: TGTGCCAGCAGCGAACCGACAGGATTTAACACTGAAGCTTTCTTT. Looking up the rest from reference TRBV7-2 and TRBJ1-1 gives the full variable domain: GAGVSQSPSNKVTEKGKDVELRCDPISGHTALYWYRQSLGQGLEFLIYFQGNSAPDKSGLPSDRFSAERTGGSVSTLTIQRTQQEDSAVYLCASSEPTGFNTEAFFGQGTRLTVV.

The chain employs TRBV11-2 and TRBJ2-1, with D uncertain. Trimming stripped 1 base from V and 5 bases from J, with 9 bases between. This CDR3 is built from 14 residues. Germline CDR1 and CDR2: SGHAT and FQNNGV. The chain's CDR3 is CASSLVPYDNEQFF. CDR3 DNA: TGTGCCAGCAGCTTAGTGCCCTATGACAATGAGCAGTTCTTC. Full variable domain (rest looked up from reference TRBV11-2 and TRBJ2-1): EAGVAQSPRYKIIEKRQSVAFWCNPISGHATLYWYQQILGQGPKLLIQFQNNGVVDDSQLPKDRFSAERLKGVDSTLKIQPAKLEDSAVYLCASSLVPYDNEQFFGPGTRLTVL.

This clonotype was counted ten times or more. The rearrangement links TRBV9 to TRBJ2-2; 8 positions match TRBD1. Germline assignment: CDR1 SGDLS and CDR2 YYNGEE. This CDR3 contains 14 residues. With V trimmed by 0 bases and J by 5 bases, 0 bases remained unmatched. CDR3 in DNA: TGTGCCAGCAGCGTAGGACAGGGGACCGGGGAGCTGTTTTTT. Encoded protein: CASSVGQGTGELFF.

This clonotype was detected a few times. The rearrangement uses TRBV30 and TRBJ2-4; 9 nucleotides line up with TRBD2. CDR1 and CDR2 (germline): GTSNPN, SVGIG (reference sequence). The CDR3 length is 13 residues. Trimming took 8 bases from V and 4 from J; bases not matched to a gene: 6. DNA for the CDR3: TGTGCCATCTTTAGCGGGAGTAAAAACATTCAGTACTTC. Translating it yields CAIFSGSKNIQYF.

This clonotype was counted many times. This chain joins TRBV12-3 or TRBV12-4 and TRBJ1-1; 9 bases map to TRBD1. V dropped 3 bases and J dropped 5; count of bases not matched to a gene: 4. The CDR3 runs 14 residues. In DNA form, the CDR3 reads TGTGCCAGCAGTTTGTCACAGGGGGCAACTGAAGCTTTCTTT. Its translation: CASSLSQGATEAFF.

This clonotype has ten or more counts. The rearrangement uses TRBV5-1 and TRBJ1-1, with D tentatively TRBD1 (5 bases). CDR3 length: 14 residues. V was pared by 4 bases and J by 8 bases, with 18 bases between. The germline gives CDR1 SGHRS, CDR2 YFSETQ. CDR3 nucleotide sequence: TGCGCCAGCAGCACAACGCAGGGCGCCTACGAAGCTTTCTTT. Amino acid sequence: CASSTTQGAYEAFF.

The sample holds many counts of this clonotype. The V and J genes are TRBV7-2 and TRBJ2-7; TRBD2 matches 8 bases. Germline values: CDR1 SGHTA, CDR2 FQGNSA. This CDR3 is built from 16 residues. V shed 1 base, J shed 0 bases, and the junction held 5 bases outside the gene matches. The CDR3 sequence is CASSLDLAGLSYEQYF. CDR3 in DNA: TGTGCCAGCAGCTTAGATCTAGCGGGTCTCTCCTACGAGCAGTACTTC.

This clonotype was seen ten or more times. The chain recombines TRBV30 with TRBJ1-1; D not resolved. The length of the CDR3 is 11 residues. Between the trimmed V and J ends, which lost 6 bases and 0 bases, there was a span of 5 bases. CDR1 is GTSNPN, CDR2 SVGIG, per germline (reference sequence). CDR3: CACVMNTEAFF. CDR3 DNA: TGTGCCTGTGTGATGAACACTGAAGCTTTCTTT.

This clonotype was recorded many times. The chain joins TRBV11-2 to TRBJ1-5; D is undetermined. V lost 5 bases, J lost 1 base, and 12 bases lay in between. Germline V CDR1 and CDR2: SGHAT, FQNNGV. The CDR3 has 15 residues. CDR3 nucleotide sequence: TGTGCCAGCAGCCATACGGGGAGGAGCAATCAGCCCCAGCATTTT. This encodes CASSHTGRSNQPQHF.

This clonotype was observed a handful of times. The chain couples TRBV7-9 to TRBJ2-5; 9 bases fit TRBD2. V dropped 1 base and J dropped 3; count of bases not matched to a gene: 3. Germline-derived CDR1 and CDR2 are SEHNR and FQNEAQ (reference sequence). CDR3 size: 15 residues. Here the CDR3 reads CASSLVLAGKETQYF. CDR3 DNA: TGTGCCAGCAGCTTAGTACTAGCGGGTAAAGAGACCCAGTACTTC.

The rearrangement uses TRBV7-9 and TRBJ1-1; D not resolved. The germline V gene has CDR1 SEHNR and CDR2 FQNEAQ (reference sequence). Trimming shortened V by 2 bases and J by 4 bases, and 11 bases separated the two germline ends. The CDR3 runs 14 residues. DNA of the CDR3: TGTGCCAGCAGCTTATCTAGGGAAGGCACTGAAGCTTTCTTT. Its protein is CASSLSREGTEAFF.

This clonotype was seen at least ten times. The chain recombines TRBV19 with TRBJ2-5, with unresolved D. Trimming pared 3 bases from V and 0 bases from J, leaving 8 bases between. This CDR3 has 14 amino acids. The germline V gene has CDR1 LNHDA and CDR2 SQIVND (reference sequence). CDR3 loop: CASSINSYQETQYF. The CDR3 DNA follows: TGTGCCAGTAGTATCAACTCGTACCAAGAGACCCAGTACTTC.

This clonotype was observed many times. The chain combines TRBV5-1 with TRBJ2-7; 7 nucleotides agree with TRBD2. The CDR3 consists of 16 residues. Germline V gives CDR1 SGHRS, CDR2 YFSETQ. Losses at the gene ends were 0 bases for V and 1 base for J; bases not matched to a gene: 7. Here the CDR3 reads CASSLGLAGISYEQYF. The CDR3 DNA is TGCGCCAGCAGCTTGGGTTTAGCGGGCATTTCCTACGAGCAGTACTTC.

This clonotype was recorded many times. The rearrangement links TRBV6-5 to TRBJ2-5; tentatively, D is TRBD2 (5 bases). The germline CDR1 and CDR2 sequences are MNHEY and SVGAGI. Trimming took off 2 bases at V and 3 bases at J, with 19 bases between the two ends. This CDR3 has 17 residues. In nucleotides, the CDR3 is TGTGCCAGCAGTTACAGTGGGTATCGGGAAAAGGAAGAGACCCAGTACTTC. Amino acid sequence: CASSYSGYREKEETQYF.

This clonotype has at least ten counts. The rearrangement joins TRBV20-1 to TRBJ2-1; TRBD2 might be the D (5 bases). Germline V gene data show CDR1 as DFQATT and CDR2 as SNEGSKA (reference sequence). CDR3 length equals 16 residues. Trimming left V 2 bases short and J 4 bases short, with 18 bases between. The CDR3: CSARPNPGLPYNEQFF. CDR3 DNA: TGCAGTGCTAGACCTAACCCGGGATTGCCATACAATGAGCAGTTCTTC.

Ten or more counts support this clonotype. The rearrangement uses TRBV28 and TRBJ2-3; D call uncertain. Germline V lookup: CDR1 MDHEN, CDR2 SYDVKM. Trimming removed 6 bases at V and 4 bases at J, with 5 bases between. The CDR3 extends over 11 amino acids. This chain's CDR3 is CASSKADTQYF. CDR3 sequence (DNA): TGTGCCAGCAGCAAGGCAGATACGCAGTATTTT.